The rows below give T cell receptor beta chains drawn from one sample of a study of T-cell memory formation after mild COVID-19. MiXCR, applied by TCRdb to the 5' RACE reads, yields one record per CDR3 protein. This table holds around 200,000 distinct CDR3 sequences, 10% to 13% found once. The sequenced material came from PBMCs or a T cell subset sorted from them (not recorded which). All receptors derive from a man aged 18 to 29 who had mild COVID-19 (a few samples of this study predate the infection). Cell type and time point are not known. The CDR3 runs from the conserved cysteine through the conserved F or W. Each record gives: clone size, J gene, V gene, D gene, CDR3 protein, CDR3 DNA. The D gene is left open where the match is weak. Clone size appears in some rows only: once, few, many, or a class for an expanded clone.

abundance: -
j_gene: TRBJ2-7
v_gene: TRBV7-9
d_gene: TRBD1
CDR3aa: CASSLTGGSREQYF
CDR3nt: TGTGCCAGCAGCTTAACAGGGGGATCGCGGGAGCAGTACTTC

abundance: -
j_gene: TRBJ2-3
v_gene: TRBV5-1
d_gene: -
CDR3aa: CASSLARGATDTQYF
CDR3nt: TGCGCCAGCAGCTTGGCACGGGGGGCCACAGATACGCAGTATTTT

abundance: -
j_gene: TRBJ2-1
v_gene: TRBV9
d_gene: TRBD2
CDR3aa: CASTQRGDSVYNEQFF
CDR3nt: TGTGCCAGCACCCAGCGGGGGGACAGTGTCTACAATGAGCAGTTCTTC

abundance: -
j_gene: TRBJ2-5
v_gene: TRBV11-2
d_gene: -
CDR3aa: CASSLVGSRQETQYF
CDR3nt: TGTGCCAGCAGCTTAGTCGGCAGTCGACAAGAGACCCAGTACTTC

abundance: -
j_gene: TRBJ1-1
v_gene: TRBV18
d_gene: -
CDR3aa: CASSYQKNTEAFF
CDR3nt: TGTGCCAGCTCATACCAGAAGAACACTGAAGCTTTCTTT

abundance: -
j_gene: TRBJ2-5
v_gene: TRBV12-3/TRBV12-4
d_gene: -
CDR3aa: CASTPSRGARPETQYF
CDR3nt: TGTGCCAGCACCCCAAGTAGGGGCGCGCGTCCAGAGACCCAGTACTTC

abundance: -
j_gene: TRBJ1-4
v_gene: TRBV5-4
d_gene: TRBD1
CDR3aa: CASSSGTAPNEKLFF
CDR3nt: TGTGCCAGCAGCAGTGGGACAGCGCCTAATGAAAAACTGTTTTTT

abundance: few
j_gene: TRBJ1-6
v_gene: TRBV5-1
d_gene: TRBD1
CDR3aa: CASSPTGMGSPLHF
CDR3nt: TGCGCCAGCAGCCCGACAGGGATGGGTTCACCCCTCCACTTT

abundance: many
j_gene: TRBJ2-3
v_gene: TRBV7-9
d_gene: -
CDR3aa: CASSPGHPSTDTQYF
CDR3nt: TGTGCCAGCAGCCCCGGACACCCTAGCACAGATACGCAGTATTTT

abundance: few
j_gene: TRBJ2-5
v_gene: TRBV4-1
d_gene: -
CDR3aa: CASSQWAEGVQETQYF
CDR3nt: TGCGCCAGCAGCCAATGGGCCGAGGGGGTTCAAGAGACCCAGTACTTC

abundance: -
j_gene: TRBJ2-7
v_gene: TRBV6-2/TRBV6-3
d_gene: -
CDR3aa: CASTWGPTGGPYEQYF
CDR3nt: TGTGCCAGCACCTGGGGCCCTACGGGGGGCCCCTACGAGCAGTACTTC

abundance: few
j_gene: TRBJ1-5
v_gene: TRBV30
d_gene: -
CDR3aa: CAWSDQTDQPQHF
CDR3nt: TGTGCCTGGAGTGACCAAACGGATCAGCCCCAGCATTTT

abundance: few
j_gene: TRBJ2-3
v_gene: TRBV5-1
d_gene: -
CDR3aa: CASSPKLTDTQYF
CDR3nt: TGCGCCAGCAGCCCCAAATTAACAGATACGCAGTATTTT

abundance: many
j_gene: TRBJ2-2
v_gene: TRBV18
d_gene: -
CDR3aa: CASSAQGNTGELFF
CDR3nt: TGTGCCAGCTCAGCACAGGGAAACACCGGGGAGCTGTTTTTT

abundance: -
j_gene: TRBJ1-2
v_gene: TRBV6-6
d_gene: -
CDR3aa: CASRARAGADPYGYTF
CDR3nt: TGTGCCAGCAGGGCCCGAGCAGGGGCGGACCCCTATGGCTACACCTTC

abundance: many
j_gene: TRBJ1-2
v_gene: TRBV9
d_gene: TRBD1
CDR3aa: CASSPGQGPYGYTF
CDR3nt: TGTGCCAGCAGCCCAGGACAGGGGCCCTATGGCTACACCTTC

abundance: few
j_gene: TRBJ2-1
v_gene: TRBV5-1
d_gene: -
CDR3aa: CASSSSTGTSKNNEQFF
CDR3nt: TGCGCCAGCAGCTCCTCGACCGGGACAAGTAAAAACAATGAGCAGTTCTTC

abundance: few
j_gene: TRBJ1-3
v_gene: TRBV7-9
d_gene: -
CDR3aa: CASSQPILSGNTIYF
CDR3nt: TGTGCCAGCAGCCAACCGATACTCTCTGGAAACACCATATATTTT

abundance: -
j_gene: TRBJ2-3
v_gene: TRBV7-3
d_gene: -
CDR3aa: CASSSDLRDTQYF
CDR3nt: TGTGCCAGCAGCTCGGACCTGAGAGATACGCAGTATTTT

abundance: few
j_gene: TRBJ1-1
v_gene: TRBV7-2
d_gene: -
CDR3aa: CASRRQVRGDTEAFF
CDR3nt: TGTGCCAGCAGACGACAGGTCCGGGGGGACACTGAAGCTTTCTTT

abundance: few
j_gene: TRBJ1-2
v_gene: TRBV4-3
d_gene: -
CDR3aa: CASSQVSDSSNYGYTF
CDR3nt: TGCGCCAGCAGCCAAGTTTCTGACAGTTCTAACTATGGCTACACCTTC

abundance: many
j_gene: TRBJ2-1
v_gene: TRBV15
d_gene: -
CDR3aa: CATNRQGYNEQFF
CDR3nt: TGTGCCACCAATCGCCAGGGGTACAATGAGCAGTTCTTC

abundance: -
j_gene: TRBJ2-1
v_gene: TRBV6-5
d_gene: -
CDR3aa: CASSSRPGEQFF
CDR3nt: TGTGCCAGCAGTTCCCGACCTGGTGAGCAGTTCTTC

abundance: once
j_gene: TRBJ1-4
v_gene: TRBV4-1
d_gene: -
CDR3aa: CASSRQNINEKLFF
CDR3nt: TGCGCCAGCAGCCGTCAGAATATTAATGAAAAACTGTTTTTT

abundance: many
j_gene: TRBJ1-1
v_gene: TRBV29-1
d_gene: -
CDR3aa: CSVQGTGSEAFF
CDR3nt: TGCAGCGTTCAGGGGACTGGGTCTGAAGCTTTCTTT

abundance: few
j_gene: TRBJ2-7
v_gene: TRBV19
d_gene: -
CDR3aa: CASSMDLMNYEQYF
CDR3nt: TGTGCCAGTAGTATGGACTTGATGAACTACGAGCAGTACTTC

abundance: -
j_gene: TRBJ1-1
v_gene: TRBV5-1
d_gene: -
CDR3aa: CASSLLGLGNTEAFF
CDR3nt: TGCGCCAGCAGCTTGTTAGGGCTGGGAAACACTGAAGCTTTCTTT

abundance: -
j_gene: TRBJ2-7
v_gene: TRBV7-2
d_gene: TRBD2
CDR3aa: CASSGPSGGPYEQYF
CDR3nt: TGTGCCAGCAGCGGTCCTAGCGGGGGACCCTACGAGCAGTACTTC

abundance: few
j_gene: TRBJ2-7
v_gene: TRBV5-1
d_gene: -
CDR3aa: CASSLGAGKYEQYF
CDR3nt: TGCGCCAGCAGCTTGGGGGCAGGGAAGTACGAGCAGTACTTC

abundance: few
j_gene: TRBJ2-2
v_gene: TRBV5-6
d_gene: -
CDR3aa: CASSLYGELFF
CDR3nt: TGTGCCAGCAGTCTTTACGGGGAGCTGTTTTTT